The clone carrying this T cell receptor (beta chain) was seen more than once but under ten times. Profiling relied on immunoSEQ multiplex PCR, and the TCRdb table lists in-frame clones only, not all of them. The table includes several thousand clones, 60% to 75% detected once. This sample was included in a study of neoadjuvant anti-PD-1 for oral cavity cancer. The time point was: after neoadjuvant nivolumab, at surgical resection. The origin of this receptor is a person between 35 and 79 years old with oral cavity squamous cell carcinoma. The sample consisted of PBMCs, taken after nivolumab (anti-PD-1) treatment.

The CDR3 loop reads CASSEKYGTPLHF. As DNA, the CDR3 is TGTGCCAGCAGTGAAAAATATGGGACACCCCTCCACTTT. V usage is TRBV6-1 and J usage is TRBJ1-6; D gene ambiguous. Germline V gives CDR1 MNHNS, CDR2 SASEGT. The CDR3 is 13 residues long. The germline V and J ends were trimmed by 2 bases and 11 bases, with 10 bases remaining between them.